Presented here are 25 T cell receptor beta chains from one specimen sequenced in a study of CD8 T cells in ankylosing spondylitis. TCRdb re-analysed the 5' RACE reads in MiXCR, keeping a single row per CDR3 protein. This table has around 90,000 distinct CDR3 sequences, roughly 27% appearing once. Sequencing was done on a sample of blood, either unsorted or a sorted T cell fraction (not recorded which). The receptors originated from a male donor with ankylosing spondylitis or in good health (not recorded which).

The V and J genes are TRBV18 and TRBJ1-4; D not certain. The germline V and J ends were trimmed by 2 bases and 0 bases, with 7 bases remaining between them. The germline V gene has CDR1 KGHSH and CDR2 LQKENI. There are 15 residues in the CDR3. The CDR3 region is CASSPSRATNEKLFF. In nucleotides, the CDR3 is TGTGCCAGCTCACCAAGTCGGGCAACTAATGAAAAACTGTTTTTT.

The rearrangement joins TRBV7-2 to TRBJ1-1; tentative D call: TRBD1 (5 bases). V dropped 0 bases and J dropped 1 base, with 15 bases sitting between them. The germline CDR1 and CDR2 sequences are SGHTA and FQGNSA. This CDR3 is built from 17 residues. CDR3 amino acids: CASSLARSGRGNTEAFF. CDR3 DNA sequence: TGTGCCAGCAGCTTAGCGCGGTCAGGGAGGGGGAACACTGAAGCTTTCTTT.

This chain connects TRBV12-3 or TRBV12-4 to TRBJ2-5; the D call may be TRBD1 or TRBD2 (6 bases each). The CDR3 contains 13 residues. Deletions cut 6 bases from V and 3 bases from J, with 11 bases between. CDR3 in DNA: TGTGCCAGCAGGGGGGGCAACAAAGAGACCCAGTACTTC. Protein: CASRGGNKETQYF.

This chain links TRBV5-6 with TRBJ1-2; the D is unclear. The germline V gene has CDR1 SGHDT and CDR2 YYEEEE. V was trimmed by 0 bases and J by 3 bases, leaving 9 bases between them. The CDR3 has 14 residues. CDR3 DNA: TGTGCCAGCAGCTTGGTTGGAGAGGACTATGGCTACACCTTC. Translating it yields CASSLVGEDYGYTF.

Only a few counts were recorded for this clonotype. The V and J genes are TRBV4-2 and TRBJ1-2; 8 bases match TRBD1. The CDR3 contains 16 residues. The germline V gene has CDR1 LGHNA and CDR2 YNFKEQ. After removal of 4 bases from V and 2 bases from J, the junction contained 9 bases not matched to a gene. The CDR3 spells CASSPAAQGANYGYTF. CDR3 sequence (DNA): TGTGCCAGCAGCCCCGCGGCCCAGGGGGCAAACTATGGCTACACCTTC.

J is TRBJ1-2 and V is TRBV7-9; D is unclear. Trimming left V 3 bases short and J 8 bases short, with 19 bases between. The CDR3 loop spans 15 amino acids. CDR1 and CDR2 from the germline V gene are SEHNR and FQNEAQ (reference sequence). The DNA of the CDR3 is TGTGCCAGCAGCTTGTTCTGGGAAAAGGTGGAAGGCTACACCTTC. It encodes CASSLFWEKVEGYTF.

The V gene is TRBV10-3, the J gene TRBJ1-1, with D unresolved. The CDR3 consists of 12 residues. Trimming took off 8 bases at V and 1 base at J, with 8 bases between the two ends. Germline V gene lookup returns CDR1 ENHRY and CDR2 SYGVKD. The CDR3 loop reads CAIGRSNTEAFF. CDR3 bases: TGTGCCATCGGTAGGTCGAACACTGAAGCTTTCTTT.

This clonotype has just a few counts. The chain joins TRBV29-1 to TRBJ2-5; D is ambiguous. The germline V gene encodes CDR1 SQVTM and CDR2 ANQGSEA. The CDR3 sequence is 15 residues long. V was trimmed by 1 base and J by 7 bases, leaving 19 bases between them. Here the CDR3 reads CSVEVADAPDATQYF. The CDR3 nucleotides read TGCAGCGTTGAAGTTGCGGACGCCCCAGATGCGACCCAGTACTTC.

This chain connects TRBV19 to TRBJ2-1, with a possible D match to TRBD2 (6 bases). Trimming took off 1 base at V and 8 bases at J, with 12 bases between the two ends. Germline CDR1 reads LNHDA; CDR2 reads SQIVND (reference sequence). The CDR3 length is 14 residues. In nucleotides, the CDR3 is TGTGCCAGTAGTATAGTACTAGCAGCCGATGAGCAGTTCTTC. Amino acid sequence: CASSIVLAADEQFF.

The chain employs TRBV5-1 and TRBJ1-1, with TRBD1 as a possible D gene (5 bases). CDR1 and CDR2 (germline): SGHRS, YFSETQ. Trimming took 1 base from V and 1 from J, leaving 11 bases between them. The CDR3 has 15 residues. The CDR3 DNA sequence: TGCGCCAGCAGCTTGCAGGGCAGCCAGAACACTGAAGCTTTCTTT. Protein sequence: CASSLQGSQNTEAFF.

This clonotype appeared a few times. The rearrangement joins TRBV6-1 to TRBJ2-3; D call uncertain. Germline CDR1 reads MNHNS; CDR2 reads SASEGT. The V end was cut by 5 bases, the J end by 0 bases, with 15 bases between. This CDR3 comprises 16 residues. The CDR3 loop reads CASSPSLRHSTDTQYF. The CDR3 DNA is TGTGCCAGCAGTCCGTCACTGAGACACAGCACAGATACGCAGTATTTT.

This clonotype was observed many times. The chain has TRBV20-1 and TRBJ2-1; D may be TRBD2 (6 bases). V was trimmed by 7 bases and J by 10 bases, leaving 26 bases between them. CDR1 and CDR2 (germline): DFQATT, SNEGSKA (reference sequence). The CDR3 contains 15 residues. The CDR3 nucleotides read TGCAGTGTCGCTCCGGATCGGCGCGGCGGGGAGGAGCAGTTCTTC. Its protein product is CSVAPDRRGGEEQFF.

This chain connects TRBV12-3 or TRBV12-4 to TRBJ1-3; D gene uncertain. The CDR3 runs 15 residues. V was trimmed by 3 bases and J by 10 bases, leaving 19 bases between them. The DNA of the CDR3 is TGTGCCAGCAGTTTTCTGCTCGACGCCGGCGGAACCATATATTTT. Protein: CASSFLLDAGGTIYF.

The rearrangement joins TRBV6-2 or TRBV6-3 to TRBJ1-1; tentative D call: TRBD1 (6 bases). The germline gives CDR1 MNHEY, CDR2 SVGEGT. The length of the CDR3 is 15 residues. The germline V and J ends were trimmed by 5 bases and 0 bases, with 13 bases remaining between them. The CDR3: CASSQGGTLNTEAFF. The DNA for the CDR3 is TGTGCCAGCAGTCAAGGAGGGACACTGAACACTGAAGCTTTCTTT.

In its sample, this clonotype was seen a few times. The CDR3 spells CSAIPGSGSGVDTQYF. The CDR3 region has the DNA TGCAGTGCTATCCCCGGGAGCGGGAGTGGTGTAGATACGCAGTATTTT. This chain uses TRBV20-1 with TRBJ2-3, with 8 bases identical to TRBD2. Germline assignment: CDR1 DFQATT and CDR2 SNEGSKA (reference sequence). The CDR3 sequence is 16 residues long. Unmatched junction bases numbered 14, after V lost 4 bases and J lost 5 bases.

This clonotype was recorded a few times. The V and J genes are TRBV6-5 and TRBJ1-2; 8 bases line up with TRBD1. Losses at the gene ends were 0 bases for V and 5 bases for J; bases not matched to a gene: 5. The CDR3 totals 15 residues. Germline loops: CDR1 MNHEY, CDR2 SVGAGI. The CDR3 region has the DNA TGTGCCAGCAGTTACTCCGGACAGGGTCCGTATGGCTACACCTTC. Translation gives CASSYSGQGPYGYTF.

The chain combines TRBV15 with TRBJ1-3; 9 positions agree with TRBD1. Germline values: CDR1 LNHNV, CDR2 YYDKDF (reference sequence). The junction had 8 bases not matched to a gene; V was cut back by 1 base and J by 4 bases. The CDR3 length is 17 residues. This CDR3 reads CATSRAPRDREGNTIYF. The CDR3, as DNA: TGTGCCACCAGCAGAGCCCCCCGGGACAGGGAAGGAAACACCATATATTTT. Based on the CDR3 plus reference TRBV15 and TRBJ1-3, the full variable domain is DAMVIQNPRYQVTQFGKPVTLSCSQTLNHNVMYWYQQKSSQAPKLLFHYYDKDFNNEADTPDNFQSRRPNTSFCFLDIRSPGLGDTAMYLCATSRAPRDREGNTIYFGEGSWLTVV.

The V gene is TRBV2, the J gene TRBJ2-2; 11 nucleotides align to TRBD2. The CDR3 extends over 19 amino acids. V shed 11 bases and J 5 bases; nucleotides not matched to a gene: 22. Germline values: CDR1 SNHLY, CDR2 FYNNEI. CDR3 amino acids: CASTQLAGESAPPTGELFF. The CDR3, as DNA: TGTGCCTCCACACAACTAGCGGGGGAATCGGCACCTCCAACCGGGGAGCTGTTTTTT.

This clonotype was counted a few times. The chain uses TRBV29-1 and TRBJ2-3, with D possibly matching TRBD2 (5 bases). Looked up from germline, CDR1 is SQVTM and CDR2 is ANQGSEA. The V and J ends lost 0 bases and 4 bases respectively, with 11 bases between them. The CDR3 is 14 residues long. CDR3 sequence reads: CSVEDGKGADTQYF. The CDR3 nucleotides read TGCAGCGTTGAAGACGGGAAGGGCGCAGATACGCAGTATTTT.

This clonotype was detected only a few times. V gene TRBV5-1 combines with J gene TRBJ2-1; 11 bases align to TRBD2. The junction had 7 bases not matched to a gene; V was cut back by 0 bases and J by 5 bases. The CDR3 spans 17 residues. The germline V gene encodes CDR1 SGHRS and CDR2 YFSETQ. The CDR3 reads CASSLGSTSGAHNEQFF. The CDR3 DNA reads TGCGCCAGCAGCTTGGGGTCGACTAGCGGGGCTCACAATGAGCAGTTCTTC.

There are a few counts of this clonotype. In DNA form, the CDR3 reads TGTGCCAGCAGCTTATCTGTTCTCCTGGGGTACGAGCAGTACTTC. The encoded protein is CASSLSVLLGYEQYF. This chain joins TRBV7-2 and TRBJ2-7; D is ambiguous. V dropped 2 bases and J dropped 4 bases, with 15 bases sitting between them. CDR1 SGHTA and CDR2 FQGNSA come from the germline V gene. CDR3 length: 15 residues.

This clonotype was seen a few times. V gene TRBV20-1 combines with J gene TRBJ2-2, with a possible D match to TRBD2 (6 bases). Germline values: CDR1 DFQATT, CDR2 SNEGSKA (reference sequence). The CDR3 loop spans 13 amino acids. The V end lost 1 base, the J end lost 8 bases, and 11 bases lay between the germline ends. CDR3 residues: CSARAGEVGELFF. CDR3 coding DNA: TGCAGTGCTAGAGCGGGAGAGGTTGGGGAGCTGTTTTTT.

This clonotype was seen repeatedly, ten times or more. V is TRBV30 and J is TRBJ2-7, with 11 positions matching TRBD2. The germline V gene has CDR1 GTSNPN and CDR2 SVGIG (reference sequence). V was pared by 8 bases and J by 4 bases, with 7 bases of the junction left unmatched. This CDR3 has 13 amino acids. CDR3 protein: CARTSGSTYEQYF. The CDR3 DNA reads as TGTGCCCGAACTAGCGGGAGTACGTACGAGCAGTACTTC.

The chain is built from TRBV12-3 or TRBV12-4 and TRBJ2-5; 9 positions match TRBD2. The CDR3 totals 15 residues. V shed 5 bases, J shed 3 bases, and the junction held 7 bases outside the gene matches. CDR3 sequence: CASSRWASGEETQYF. CDR3 in DNA: TGTGCCAGCAGTAGATGGGCTAGCGGGGAAGAGACCCAGTACTTC.

The chain links TRBV11-2 to TRBJ2-5; no firm D call. The germline V and J ends were trimmed by 0 bases and 1 base, with 3 bases remaining between them. CDR3 size: 13 residues. Germline-derived CDR1 and CDR2 are SGHAT and FQNNGV. The CDR3 spells CASSLEIQETQYF. In nucleotides, the CDR3 is TGTGCCAGCAGCTTAGAGATCCAAGAGACCCAGTACTTC.